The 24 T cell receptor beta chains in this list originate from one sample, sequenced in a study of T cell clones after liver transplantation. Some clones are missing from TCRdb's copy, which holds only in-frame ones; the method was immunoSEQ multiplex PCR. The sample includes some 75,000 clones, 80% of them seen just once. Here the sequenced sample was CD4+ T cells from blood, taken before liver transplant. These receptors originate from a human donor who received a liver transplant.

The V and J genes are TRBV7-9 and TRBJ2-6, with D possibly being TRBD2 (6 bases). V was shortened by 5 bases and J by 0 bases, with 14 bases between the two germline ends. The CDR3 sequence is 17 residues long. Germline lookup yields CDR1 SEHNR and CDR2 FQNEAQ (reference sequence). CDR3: CASSRRRGDSGANVLTF. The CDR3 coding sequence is TGTGCCAGCAGCCGCAGGCGCGGGGACTCTGGGGCCAACGTCCTGACTTTC.

This chain's CDR3 is CSALRAGSRYNEQFF. DNA of the CDR3: TGCAGCGCCCTCCGGGCCGGGAGTCGGTACAATGAGCAGTTCTTC. The J gene is TRBJ2-1, the V gene TRBV29-1; weak D call: TRBD2 (6 bases). V was trimmed by 7 bases and J by 4 bases, leaving 20 bases between them. The germline V gene has CDR1 SQVTM and CDR2 ANQGSEA. The CDR3 loop spans 15 amino acids.

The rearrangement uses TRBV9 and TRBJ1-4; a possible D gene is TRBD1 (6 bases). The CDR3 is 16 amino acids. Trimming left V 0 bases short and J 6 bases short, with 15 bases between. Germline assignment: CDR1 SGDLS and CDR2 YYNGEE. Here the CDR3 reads CASSVAPNRVDEKLFF. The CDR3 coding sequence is TGTGCCAGCAGCGTAGCTCCGAACAGGGTGGATGAAAAACTGTTTTTT.

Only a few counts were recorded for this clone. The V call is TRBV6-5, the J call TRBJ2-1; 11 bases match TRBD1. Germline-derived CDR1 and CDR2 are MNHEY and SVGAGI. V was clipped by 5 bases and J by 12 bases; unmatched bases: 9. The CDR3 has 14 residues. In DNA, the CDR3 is TGTGCCAGCAGTGAAACCGGGACAGGGGGTGGGCAGTTCTTC. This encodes CASSETGTGGGQFF.

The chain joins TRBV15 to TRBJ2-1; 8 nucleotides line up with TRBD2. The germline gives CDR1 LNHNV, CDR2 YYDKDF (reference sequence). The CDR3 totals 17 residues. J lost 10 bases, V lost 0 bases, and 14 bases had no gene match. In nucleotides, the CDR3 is TGTGCCACCAGCAGAGATCTTCTGGCGAACGGGAGGGGCGAGCAGTTCTTC. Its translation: CATSRDLLANGRGEQFF.

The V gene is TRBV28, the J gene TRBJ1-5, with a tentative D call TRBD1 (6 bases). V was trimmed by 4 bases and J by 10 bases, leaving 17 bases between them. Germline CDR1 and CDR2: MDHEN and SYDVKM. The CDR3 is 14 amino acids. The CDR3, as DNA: TGTGCCAGCAGTTCCGGGACACCTATCAGCCCCCAGCATTTT. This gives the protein CASSSGTPISPQHF. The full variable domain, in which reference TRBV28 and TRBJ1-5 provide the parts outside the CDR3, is DVKVTQSSRYLVKRTGEKVFLECVQDMDHENMFWYRQDPGLGLRLIYFSYDVKMKEKGDIPEGYSVSREKKERFSLILESASTNQTSMYLCASSSGTPISPQHFGDGTRLSIL.

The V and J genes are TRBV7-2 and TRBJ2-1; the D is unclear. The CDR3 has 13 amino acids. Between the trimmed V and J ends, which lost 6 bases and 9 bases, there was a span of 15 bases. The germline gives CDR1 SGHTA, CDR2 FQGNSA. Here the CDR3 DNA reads TGTGCCAGCAGTGGGCCCTCCAAGGGTGAGCAGTTCTTC. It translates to CASSGPSKGEQFF.

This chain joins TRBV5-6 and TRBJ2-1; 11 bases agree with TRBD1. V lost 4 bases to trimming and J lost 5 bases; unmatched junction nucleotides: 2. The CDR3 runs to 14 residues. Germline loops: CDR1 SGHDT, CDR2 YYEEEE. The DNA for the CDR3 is TGTGCCAGCAGCGGGGACAGGGGGAACAATGAGCAGTTCTTC. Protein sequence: CASSGDRGNNEQFF.

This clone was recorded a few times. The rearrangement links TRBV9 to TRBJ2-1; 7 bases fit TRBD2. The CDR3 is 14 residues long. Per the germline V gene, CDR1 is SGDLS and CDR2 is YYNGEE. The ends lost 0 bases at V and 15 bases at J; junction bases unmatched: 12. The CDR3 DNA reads TGTGCCAGCAGCGTAGAGCCCACCGGACTAGTGCTGTTCTTC. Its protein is CASSVEPTGLVLFF. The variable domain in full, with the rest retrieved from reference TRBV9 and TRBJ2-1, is DSGVTQTPKHLITATGQRVTLRCSPRSGDLSVYWYQQSLDQGLQFLIQYYNGEERAKGNILERFSAQQFPDLHSELNLSSLELGDSALYFCASSVEPTGLVLFFGPGTRLTVL.

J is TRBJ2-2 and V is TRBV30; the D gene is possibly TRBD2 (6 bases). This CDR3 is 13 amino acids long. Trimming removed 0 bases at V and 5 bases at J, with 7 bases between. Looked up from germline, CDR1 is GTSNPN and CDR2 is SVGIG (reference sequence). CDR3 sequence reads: CAWSVGGTGELFF. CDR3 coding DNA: TGTGCCTGGAGTGTGGGGGGAACCGGGGAGCTGTTTTTT.

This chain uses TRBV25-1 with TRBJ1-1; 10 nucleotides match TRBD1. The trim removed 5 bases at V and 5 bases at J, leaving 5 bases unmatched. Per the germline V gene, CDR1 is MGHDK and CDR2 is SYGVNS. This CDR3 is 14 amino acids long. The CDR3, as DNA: TGTGCCAGCAGTAGACAGGGGGCTCGGACTGAAGCTTTCTTT. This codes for CASSRQGARTEAFF.

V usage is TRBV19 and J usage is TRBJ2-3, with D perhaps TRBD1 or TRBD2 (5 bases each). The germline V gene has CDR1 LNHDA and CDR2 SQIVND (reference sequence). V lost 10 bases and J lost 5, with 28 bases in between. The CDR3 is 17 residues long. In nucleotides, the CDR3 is TGTGCCACTATGAAGGGACCAGACAGACCTGAAGGAGATACGCAGTATTTT. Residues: CATMKGPDRPEGDTQYF. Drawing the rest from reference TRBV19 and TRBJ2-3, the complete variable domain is DGGITQSPKYLFRKEGQNVTLSCEQNLNHDAMYWYRQDPGQGLRLIYYSQIVNDFQKGDIAEGYSVSREKKESFPLTVTSAQKNPTAFYLCATMKGPDRPEGDTQYFGPGTRLTVL.

CDR3: CASSLGLAMNTEAFF. The CDR3 DNA follows: TGCGCCAGCAGCCTCGGACTGGCTATGAACACTGAAGCTTTCTTT. The V gene is TRBV5-1, the J gene TRBJ1-1; D uncertain. V lost 4 bases, J lost 0 bases, and 13 bases lay in between. The CDR3 runs to 15 residues. Germline V gene data show CDR1 as SGHRS and CDR2 as YFSETQ.

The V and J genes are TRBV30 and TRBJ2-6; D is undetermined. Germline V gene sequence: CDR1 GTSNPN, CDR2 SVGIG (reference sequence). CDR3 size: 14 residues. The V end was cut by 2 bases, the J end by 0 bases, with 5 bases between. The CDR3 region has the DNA TGTGCCTGGAGTTGGAGCTCTGGGGCCAACGTCCTGACTTTC. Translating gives CAWSWSSGANVLTF.

CDR3 sequence reads: CASSLAGGPETQYF. The CDR3 DNA follows: TGTGCCAGCAGCTTAGCGGGCGGCCCAGAGACCCAGTACTTC. The chain has TRBV7-2 and TRBJ2-5; D ambiguous. V dropped 0 bases and J dropped 4 bases, with 9 bases sitting between them. The length of the CDR3 is 14 residues. The germline V gene has CDR1 SGHTA and CDR2 FQGNSA.

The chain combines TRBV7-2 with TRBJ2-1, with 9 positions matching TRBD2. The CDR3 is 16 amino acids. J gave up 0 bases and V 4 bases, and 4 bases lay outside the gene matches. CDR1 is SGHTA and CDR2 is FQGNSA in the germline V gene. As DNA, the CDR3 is TGTGCCAGCAGCTCCCTAGCGGGATCCTCCTACAATGAGCAGTTCTTC. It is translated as CASSSLAGSSYNEQFF.

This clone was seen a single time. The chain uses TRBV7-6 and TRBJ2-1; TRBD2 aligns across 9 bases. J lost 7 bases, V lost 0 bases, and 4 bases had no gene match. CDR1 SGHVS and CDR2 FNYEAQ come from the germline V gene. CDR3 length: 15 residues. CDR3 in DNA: TGTGCCAGCAGCTTAGCTAGCGGGAGATTTAATGAGCAGTTCTTC. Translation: CASSLASGRFNEQFF. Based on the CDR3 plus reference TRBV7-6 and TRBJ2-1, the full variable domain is GAGVSQSPRYKVTKRGQDVALRCDPISGHVSLYWYRQALGQGPEFLTYFNYEAQQDKSGLPNDRFSAERPEGSISTLTIQRTEQRDSAMYRCASSLASGRFNEQFFGPGTRLTVL.

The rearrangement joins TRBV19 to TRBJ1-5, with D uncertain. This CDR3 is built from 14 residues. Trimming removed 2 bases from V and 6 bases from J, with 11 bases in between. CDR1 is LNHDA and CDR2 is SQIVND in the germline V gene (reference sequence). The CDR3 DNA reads TGTGCCAGTAGTATAAAGAGTGACGGTCAGCCCCAGCATTTT. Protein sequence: CASSIKSDGQPQHF. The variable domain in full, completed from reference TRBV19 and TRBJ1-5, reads DGGITQSPKYLFRKEGQNVTLSCEQNLNHDAMYWYRQDPGQGLRLIYYSQIVNDFQKGDIAEGYSVSREKKESFPLTVTSAQKNPTAFYLCASSIKSDGQPQHFGDGTRLSIL.

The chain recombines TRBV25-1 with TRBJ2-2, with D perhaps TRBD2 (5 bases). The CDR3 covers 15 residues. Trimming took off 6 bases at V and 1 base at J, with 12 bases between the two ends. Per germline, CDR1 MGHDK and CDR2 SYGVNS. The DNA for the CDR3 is TGTGCCAGCAGGAGAGACGCGGGGAACACCGGGGAGCTGTTTTTT. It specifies CASRRDAGNTGELFF.

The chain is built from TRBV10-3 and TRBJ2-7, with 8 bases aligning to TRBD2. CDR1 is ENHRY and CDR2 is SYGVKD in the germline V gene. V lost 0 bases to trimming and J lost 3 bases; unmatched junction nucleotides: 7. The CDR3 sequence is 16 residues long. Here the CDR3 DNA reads TGTGCCATCAGTGAGTCTTTAGCGGGATTGGGCTACGAGCAGTACTTC. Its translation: CAISESLAGLGYEQYF.

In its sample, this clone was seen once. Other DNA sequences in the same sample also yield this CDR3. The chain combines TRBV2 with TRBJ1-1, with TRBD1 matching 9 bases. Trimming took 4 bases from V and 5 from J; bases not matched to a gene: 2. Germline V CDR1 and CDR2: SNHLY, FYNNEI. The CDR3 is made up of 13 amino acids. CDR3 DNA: TGTGCCAGCAGTGGGGACAGGGAGACTGAAGCTTTCTTT. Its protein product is CASSGDRETEAFF.

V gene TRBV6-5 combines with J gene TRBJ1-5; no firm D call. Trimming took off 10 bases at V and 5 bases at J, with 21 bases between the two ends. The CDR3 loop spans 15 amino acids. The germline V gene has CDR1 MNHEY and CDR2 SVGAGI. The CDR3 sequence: CATNPGRLGDQPQHF. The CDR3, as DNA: TGTGCCACCAACCCCGGCCGGCTTGGAGATCAGCCCCAGCATTTT.

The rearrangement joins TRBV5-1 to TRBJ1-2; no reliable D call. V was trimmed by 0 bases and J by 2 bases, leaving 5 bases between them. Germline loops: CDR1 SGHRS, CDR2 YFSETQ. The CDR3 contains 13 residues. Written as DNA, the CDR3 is TGCGCCAGCAGCTTGGAAAAGAACTATGGCTACACCTTC. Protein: CASSLEKNYGYTF.

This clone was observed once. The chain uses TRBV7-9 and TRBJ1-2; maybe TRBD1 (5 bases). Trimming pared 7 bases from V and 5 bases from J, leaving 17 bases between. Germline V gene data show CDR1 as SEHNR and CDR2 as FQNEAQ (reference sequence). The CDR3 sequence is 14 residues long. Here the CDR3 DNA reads TGTGCCAGCACCACCGCTGGGGGTTGGTATGGCTACACCTTC. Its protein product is CASTTAGGWYGYTF.